This T cell receptor beta chain was captured by sequencing in a study of T cells in women clearing cervical HPV infection. Study-wide context: Cases were women with histologically confirmed HPV16-related CIN3 or worse, including a couple of invasive cancers.

The data were produced by immunoSEQ multiplex PCR, yet TCRdb's version contains in-frame clones alone and is incomplete. Its clone listing holds tens of thousands of clones. A remark on this clone: Its antigen is not known. The CDR3 end is not reached by the read, which stops 3 residues before it; the germline J gene fills it in.

Regarding the study as a whole: Cases carried less TRBV6-7 than controls: roughly 0.11% versus 0.16%.

Per germline, CDR1 SGHRS and CDR2 YFSETQ. This CDR3 contains 16 residues. V dropped 2 bases and J dropped 6 bases, with 15 bases sitting between them. V is TRBV5-1 and J is TRBJ1-6, with D possibly TRBD1 on 5 matching bases. This TCR derives from a woman aged 18 to 75 with a cervical HPV16 infection that either progressed to CIN3+ or cleared (not recorded which). Specimen: blood buffy coat. CDR3 protein: CASSFSSGGSNSPLHF. The sequenced part of the CDR3 DNA is TGCGCCAGCAGCTTCAGTTCCGGGGGTAGTAATTCACCC.